This entry describes one TCR beta chain. Its antigen is not identified. This same CDR3 is encoded by further DNA sequences in the sample. The sample is drawn from a study of shared clonotypes between healthy human individuals. The V gene's germline CDR1 is SQVTM and CDR2 ANQGSEA. V lost 3 bases to trimming and J lost 1 base, with 7 bases between them. The CDR3 spans 12 residues. Selected positively for CCR7 and CD45RO-negative, naive CD8 cells excluded terminally differentiated effector memory CD45RA+ cells. TCRdb's table, derived via immunoSEQ multiplex PCR, lists solely in-frame clones and lacks some. The sample includes around 2.1 million clones, 93% of them seen just once. Findings of the study overall: A limitation of the genetic and exposure-history diversity represented arose from few donors. Exclusively blood specimens were collected; tissue repertoires likely differ. Naive subsets usually exceeded memory subsets in estimated richness. Relative to clonotypes present in all four donors, those not shared had lower generation probabilities.

Sequencing input: naive CD8+ T cells from PBMCs. The sequence was collected from a man aged 18 to 30 in good health. Some clones in this sample may be carry-over from other donors' samples. This chain links TRBV29-1 with TRBJ2-7; no clear D. CDR3 nucleotides: TGCAGCGTTGAGGGCAGGTCCTACGAGCAGTACTTC. It specifies CSVEGRSYEQYF.